This T cell receptor beta chain was identified during a study of OX40 agonist ivuxolimab in advanced cancers. Study details: Three patients responded partially, comprising one with hepatocellular carcinoma and two with cutaneous melanoma.

Germline V gives CDR1 MDHEN, CDR2 SYDVKM. Trimming stripped 3 bases from V and 5 bases from J, with 14 bases between. There are 15 residues in the CDR3. This table comes from immunoSEQ multiplex PCR, and its TCRdb copy is limited to in-frame clones, with some not included. The sample includes 65,000 to 70,000 clones, about nine tenths of them seen just once. A word on this clone: Its specificity is unknown.

Study-level findings and limits: Among the lowest peripheral clonal expansion occurred in 0.1-3.0 mg/kg partial responders. Expanded clones were, on average, more numerous among CD8+ T cells than CD4+.

This TCR derives from an adult with an advanced solid tumor such as melanoma, head and neck, liver or kidney cancer. The source was CD4+ or CD8+ T cells sorted from blood, collected in a trial of the OX40 agonist ivuxolimab. This chain connects TRBV28 to TRBJ2-1; D gene unclear. The CDR3 coding sequence is TGTGCCAGCAGTTTGTCGGCCAACTACCACAATGAGCAGTTCTTC. Amino acids: CASSLSANYHNEQFF.